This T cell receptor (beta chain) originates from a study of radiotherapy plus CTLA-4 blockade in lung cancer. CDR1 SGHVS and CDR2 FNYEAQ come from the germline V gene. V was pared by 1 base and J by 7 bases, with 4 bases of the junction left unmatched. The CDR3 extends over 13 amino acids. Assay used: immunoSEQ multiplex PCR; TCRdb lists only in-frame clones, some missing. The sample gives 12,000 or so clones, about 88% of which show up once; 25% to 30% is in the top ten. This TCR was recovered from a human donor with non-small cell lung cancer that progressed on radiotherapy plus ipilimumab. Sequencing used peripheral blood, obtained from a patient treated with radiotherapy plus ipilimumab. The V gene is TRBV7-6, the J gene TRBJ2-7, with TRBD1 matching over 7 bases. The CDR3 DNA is TGTGCCAGCAGCTTAGTGGCAGGGGGTGAGCAGTACTTC. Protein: CASSLVAGGEQYF.